A selection of T cell receptor beta chains follows, all from one sample in a study of blood T cell repertoires in COVID-19. The method was immunoSEQ multiplex PCR; TCRdb's version includes in-frame clones alone and lacks a portion of them. The repertoire holds tens of thousands of clones, over 70% seen once, with about 5.3% in the top ten. The sequenced sample consisted of peripheral blood. The receptors were sampled from a human donor in a cohort sampled during active COVID-19. Both conserved end residues are part of each CDR3. D genes are given only for firm matches.

D gene	V gene	CDR3 length	J gene	CDR3 DNA	CDR3 protein
TRBD2	TRBV6-4	15	TRBJ2-3	TGTGCCAGCAGTGAGAGCGGGGGGGCATCAGATACGCAGTATTTT	CASSESGGASDTQYF
.	TRBV27	14	TRBJ2-7	TGTGCCAGCAGTCTACAGGTCGCCGAAGGGGAGCAGTACTTC	CASSLQVAEGEQYF
.	TRBV21-1	12	TRBJ2-7	TGTGCCAGCAGCAAAGTGGGGCACGAGCAGTACTTC	CASSKVGHEQYF
TRBD1	TRBV28	16	TRBJ1-5	TGTGCCAGCAGTCGCTACAGGGGGGAGAGCAATCAGCCCCAGCATTTT	CASSRYRGESNQPQHF
TRBD1	TRBV7-6	15	TRBJ2-7	TGTGCCAGCAGCTCCATAGGGACAGGCTTTAACGAGCAGTACTTC	CASSSIGTGFNEQYF
.	TRBV24-1	15	TRBJ1-2	TGTGCCACCAGTGATTTCGCGGAAGGGAGCGGTGGCTACACCTTC	CATSDFAEGSGGYTF
.	TRBV6-5	14	TRBJ2-7	TGTGCCAGCAGACCCCCCGGGAGATTTGACGAGCAGTACTTC	CASRPPGRFDEQYF
.	TRBV27	17	TRBJ2-6	TGTGCCAGCAGTTCAAGACAGATTGCCTCTGGGGCCAACGTCCTGACTTTC	CASSSRQIASGANVLTF
.	TRBV19	16	TRBJ1-4	TGTGCCAGTAAGGCAGGTCACGGGCGGGGAGAAGAAAAACTGTTTTTT	CASKAGHGRGEEKLFF
.	TRBV9	14	TRBJ1-6	TGTGCCAGCAGTATGGGAGGGTCTAGGTCACCCCTCCACTTT	CASSMGGSRSPLHF
.	TRBV3-1/TRBV3-2	16	TRBJ1-4	TGTGCCAGCAGCCAAGTCGGAGGGGCGGGGGTTGAAAAACTGTTTTTT	CASSQVGGAGVEKLFF